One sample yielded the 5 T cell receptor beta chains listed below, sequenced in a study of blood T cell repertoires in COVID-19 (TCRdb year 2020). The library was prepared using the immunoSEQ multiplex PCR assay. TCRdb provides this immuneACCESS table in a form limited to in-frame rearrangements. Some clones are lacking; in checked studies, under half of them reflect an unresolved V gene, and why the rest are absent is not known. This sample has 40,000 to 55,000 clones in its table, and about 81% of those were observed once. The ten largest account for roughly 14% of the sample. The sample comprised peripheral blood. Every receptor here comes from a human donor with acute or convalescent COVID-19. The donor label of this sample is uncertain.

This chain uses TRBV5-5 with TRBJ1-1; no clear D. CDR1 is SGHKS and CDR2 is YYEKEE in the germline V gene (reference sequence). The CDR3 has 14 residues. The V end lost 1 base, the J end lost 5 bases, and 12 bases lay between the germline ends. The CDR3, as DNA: TGTGCCAGCAGCTTGCAGGAGGACTGGACTGAAGCTTTCTTT. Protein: CASSLQEDWTEAFF.

CDR3 bases: TGTGCCAGCAGCTTGGGTCAGGGGTCTACCCCCTCTAACTATGGCTACACCTTC. This sequence encodes CASSLGQGSTPSNYGYTF. V gene TRBV5-4 combines with J gene TRBJ1-2; maybe TRBD1 (6 bases). This CDR3 is 18 amino acids long. V gave up 0 bases and J gave up 0 bases, with 18 bases separating them. Germline V gene sequence: CDR1 SGHNT, CDR2 YYREEE (reference sequence).

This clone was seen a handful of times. The CDR3 loop reads CASSLNGAYGYTF. The DNA for the CDR3 is TGTGCCAGCAGTTTAAATGGGGCGTATGGCTACACCTTC. The chain links TRBV27 to TRBJ1-2; maybe TRBD1 (5 bases). Germline assignment: CDR1 MNHEY and CDR2 SMNVEV (reference sequence). V lost 2 bases and J lost 5, with 9 bases in between. The CDR3 length is 13 residues.

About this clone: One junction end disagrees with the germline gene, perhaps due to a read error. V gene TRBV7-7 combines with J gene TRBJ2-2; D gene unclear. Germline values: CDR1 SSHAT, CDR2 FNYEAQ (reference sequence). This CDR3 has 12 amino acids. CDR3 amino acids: CASSLNGWELFF. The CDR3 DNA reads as TGTGCTAGCAGCTTAAACGGGTGGGAGCTGTTTTTT.

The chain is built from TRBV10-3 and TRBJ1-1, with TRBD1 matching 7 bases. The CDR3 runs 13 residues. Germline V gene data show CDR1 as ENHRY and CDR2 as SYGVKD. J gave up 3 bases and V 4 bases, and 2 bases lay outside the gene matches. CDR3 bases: TGTGCCATCAGTGGACAGGGAGACACTGAAGCTTTCTTT. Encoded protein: CAISGQGDTEAFF.